This paragraph reports one T cell receptor (beta chain). Its antigen is not known. The sample belongs to a study of Ad26.COV2.S vaccination and SARS-CoV-2 variants. At the level of the study: A participant enrolled in the COV1001 Ad26.COV2.S trial arm provided the sample. The study gave Ad26.COV2.S intramuscularly, once or twice 56 days apart.

General study findings and limits: Vaccine recipients had higher spike-specific TCR breadth than placebo recipients. Using TCR breadth and depth analyses may have led to underestimated total T cell responses.

CDR3 length: 14 amino acids. From germline, CDR1 is KGHDR and CDR2 SFDVKD. Trimming took off 7 bases at V and 2 bases at J, with 10 bases between the two ends. Treatment noted: about 20 received Ad26.COV2.S at low or high dose, single or two shots; about 5 received placebo; per-sample allocation not given. It was on day 63 after the first vaccine or placebo injection that samples were taken. The data were produced by immunoSEQ multiplex PCR, yet TCRdb's version contains in-frame clones alone and is incomplete. The sample carries 400,000 to 500,000 clones, around nine tenths recorded once. This sample comprised peripheral blood, obtained in a trial of Ad26.COV2.S vaccine versus placebo. The sequence came from a person between 18 and 65 years old who received the Ad26.COV2.S COVID-19 vaccine or a placebo. The gene calls are TRBV24-1 and TRBJ2-2; D is unclear. The CDR3 is CATSARYNTGELFF. CDR3 nucleotide sequence: TGTGCCACCAGCGCTCGGTACAACACCGGGGAGCTGTTTTTT.